One T cell receptor (beta chain) is described in this entry. Its antigen remains unknown. These data belong to a study of a mutant IDH1 vaccine in newly diagnosed glioma. Study-level background: Among treated patients, about 60% were male and around 40% female, and mean age was approximately 40 years.

Germline V gene lookup returns CDR1 GTSNPN and CDR2 SVGIG (reference sequence). V was shortened by 0 bases and J by 5 bases, with 5 bases between the two germline ends. The CDR3 sequence is 12 residues long. Generated by immunoSEQ multiplex PCR, the TCRdb table keeps only in-frame clones and is missing some. The sample has roughly 60,000 clones; 74% are singletons. Time point indicated: week 35, safety follow-up. In every dose of vaccine, 300 ug of mutant IDH1 20-mer peptide was given alongside topical imiquimod. At weeks 1, 3, 5, 7, 11, 15, 19 and 23, patients received a vaccination, eight in all. The gene calls are TRBV30 and TRBJ1-5; D is unclear. This receptor was obtained from a man aged 50 to 59 with glioma. The sample consisted of PBMCs, taken from a glioma patient whose treatment included an IDH1 peptide vaccine. The CDR3 coding sequence is TGTGCCTGGAGTGTCGGGGATCAGCCCCAGCATTTT. It codes for CAWSVGDQPQHF.